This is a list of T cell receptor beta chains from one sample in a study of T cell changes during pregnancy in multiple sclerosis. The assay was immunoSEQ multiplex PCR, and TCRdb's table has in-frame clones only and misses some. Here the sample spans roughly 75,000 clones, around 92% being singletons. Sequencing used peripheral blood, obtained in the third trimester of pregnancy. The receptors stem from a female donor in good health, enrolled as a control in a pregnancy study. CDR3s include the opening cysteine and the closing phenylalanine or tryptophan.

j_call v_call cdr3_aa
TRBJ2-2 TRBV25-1 CASSLGGWNTGELFF
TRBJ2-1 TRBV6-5 CASRMGTISGLLFF
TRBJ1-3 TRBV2 CASTPTEFSGNTIYF
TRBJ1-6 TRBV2 CASKPNSGEYNSPLHF
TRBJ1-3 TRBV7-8 CASSLSQGVGTIYF
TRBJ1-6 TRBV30 CAWSASRSSYNSPLHF
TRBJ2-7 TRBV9 CASSDSGVSSYEQYF
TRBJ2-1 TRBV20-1 CSARLAEQFF
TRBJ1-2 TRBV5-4 CASSRKEGHYGYTF
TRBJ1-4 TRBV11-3 CASSHFRTVRATNEKLFF
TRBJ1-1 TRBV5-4 CASSFWTGGGTEAFF
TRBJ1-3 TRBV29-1 CSSMDSSGNTIYF
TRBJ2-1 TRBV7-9 CASSLGLAGGENEQFF
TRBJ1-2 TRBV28 CASSSQGNGYTF
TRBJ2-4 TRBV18 CASSPDRVDPYF
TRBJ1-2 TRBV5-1 CASSSQGASNYGYTF
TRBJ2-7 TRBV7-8 CASSLGGDRATYEQYF
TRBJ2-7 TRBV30 CAWQTGGEQYF
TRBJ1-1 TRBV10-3 CAIRLTEADEAFF
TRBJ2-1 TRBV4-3 CASSQEGRRLATNEQFF
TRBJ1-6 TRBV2 CASSLGHPKNSPLHF
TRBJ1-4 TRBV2 CASTEGGQPNEKLFF
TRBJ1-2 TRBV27 CASSLSQGPNYGYTF
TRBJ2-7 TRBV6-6 CASSFEGPPYEQYF
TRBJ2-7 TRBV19 CASSIMEGAKYF